This T cell receptor (beta chain) was sequenced during a study of T-cell memory formation after mild COVID-19. Study-wide findings and caveats: Pre-infection memory carried some responding clones, suggesting that cross-reactive memory joined. Researchers report contracting CD4+ clones mostly in CM and EM, with CD8+ clones in EMRA.

Amplification by 5'RACE using constant-segment primers produced TCR alpha and TCR beta cDNA libraries that carried sample barcodes and UMIs. A single record per CDR3 protein comes from TCRdb applying MiXCR to the 5' RACE reads. The data contain roughly 100,000 distinct CDR3 sequences, approximately 17% of them singletons. With 0 bases clipped from V and 7 bases from J, the junction kept 2 bases outside the gene matches. Germline CDR1 is LGHNA and CDR2 is YNFKEQ. The CDR3 contains 15 residues. This clonotype was seen at least ten times. Its target is not known. Sequenced: PBMCs or a T cell subset sorted from them (not recorded which). This clonotype was obtained from an adult woman who had mild COVID-19 (a few samples of this study predate the infection). Cell type and time point are not known. The chain combines TRBV4-2 with TRBJ2-1, with TRBD2 identical over 11 bases. CDR3 coding DNA: TGTGCCAGCAGCCAAGATAGCGGGGGGGCAAATGAGCAGTTCTTC. Translating it yields CASSQDSGGANEQFF.